This TCR beta chain was sequenced during a study of blood T cell repertoires in COVID-19 (TCRdb year 2020). Study-wide context: Collaborator samples came from the United States, Italy and Spain and covered acute and convalescent phases of COVID-19. Where available, HLA class I and class II types were obtained from metadata supplied by the sample provider rather than from assay-based typing. The material from the prospective study consisted of cDNA or gDNA derived from T cells, B-cell-depleted T cells, or PBMCs. Nearly every sample came with metadata listing a de-identified subject ID, COVID-19 status, age in years and sex. Subjects who had been exposed to COVID-19, were actively infected with it, or had recovered from it provided the deeply sampled blood TCRbeta repertoires that made up the dataset. The samples were drawn from two sources: the first 160 participants of the ongoing ImmuneRACE study, and 1,000 to 1,500 subjects contributed by 6 global collaborators. The repertoires were released in a freely available public database meant as a resource for research on the immune response to SARS-CoV-2. On the study overall, not on this receptor specifically: How much clinical and demographic metadata was included differed by source and by participant, and the metadata was provided uncurated.

With regard to this clone: It has no known antigen specificity. Per-nucleotide qualities are absent, and no much larger clonotype sits a single base away.

TCRbeta CDR3 regions were amplified from genomic DNA using the immunoSEQ Assay, a bias-controlled multiplex PCR. Processing in the source paper ran as follows. The number of nucleated cells in each sample was estimated by amplification of reference gene primers within the assay. To quantify the absolute abundance of each unique TCRbeta CDR3 rearrangement, sequence reads were collapsed and filtered. For each sample, productive Simpson clonality was calculated as the square root of Simpson's diversity index across productive rearrangements. The source is immuneACCESS, and TCRdb retained only in-frame sequences with V and J called. Part of the clones is not carried over; for the studies checked, unresolved V genes explain less than half of this, and the remainder is unexplained. That table is the source of V, J and clone size, and D and trimming were worked out from the DNA. The sample table records 250,000 or so clones; approximately 85% of these occur just once. The ten top clones hold approximately 4.5% of the sample.

Collaborating institutions collected whole blood in K2EDTA tubes following their own protocols. For TCRbeta analysis, collaborators shipped samples in one of three forms: frozen whole blood, isolated PBMCs, or DNA extracted from either of those sample types. This sequence was found in a woman aged 70-85 years with acute or convalescent COVID-19. The sequenced material came from peripheral blood.

This receptor has the CDR3 CASSLPEGMNTEAFF. The DNA sequence is TGTGCCAGCAGTCTCCCGGAGGGGATGAACACTGAAGCTTTCTTT. The chain was built from TRBV28 and TRBJ1-1; TRBD1 could be the D gene, as 5 bases match. The V and J ends are trimmed by 5 bases and 0 bases, leaving 13 bases between them. Taken from cysteine to phenylalanine, the CDR3 has 15 residues. Left in the record is the CDR3 DNA by itself, 45 bases read in frame from the first base. The germline V gene supplies CDR1 MDHEN and CDR2 SYDVKM.